Following are 4 T cell receptor beta chains from one sample sequenced in a study of T-cell reconstitution after alpha-beta-depleted transplantation in children. This sample's TCRbeta library carried unique molecular identifier barcodes. A single record per CDR3 protein comes from TCRdb applying MiXCR to the PCR reads. Counted here are roughly 300,000 distinct CDR3 sequences, almost 10% occurring once; the ten biggest clones make up roughly 9.1%. The sample in question was PBMCs from the stem cell graft donor, obtained from the stem cell graft. Receptors originate from a human donor who donated a stem cell graft to a child with SCID.

This chain uses TRBV2 with TRBJ2-5; TRBD2 is a possible D gene (6 bases). Germline V gives CDR1 SNHLY, CDR2 FYNNEI. V was cut by 7 bases and J by 1 base, with 16 bases left in between. The CDR3 has 15 residues. Written as DNA, the CDR3 is TGTGCCAGCAAAGGGGCCGGAGGGCCCCAAGAGACCCAGTACTTC. Its protein product is CASKGAGGPQETQYF.

V is TRBV18 and J is TRBJ2-3, with TRBD2 matching 7 bases. CDR3 length equals 15 residues. The germline CDR1 and CDR2 sequences are KGHSH and LQKENI. V was pared by 5 bases and J by 4 bases, with 9 bases of the junction left unmatched. Here the CDR3 DNA reads TGTGCCAGCTCAAGCCGGGAGGCTCCCCCAGATACGCAGTATTTT. As protein: CASSSREAPPDTQYF.

J is TRBJ2-7 and V is TRBV5-1; D call uncertain. The CDR3 is 13 residues long. CDR1 is SGHRS, CDR2 YFSETQ, per germline. The V and J ends lost 4 bases and 7 bases respectively, with 15 bases between them. DNA for the CDR3: TGCGCCAGCAGCCCAGTCCAGGTGGGGGAGCAGTACTTC. Its translation: CASSPVQVGEQYF.

A few counts support this clonotype. V is TRBV29-1 and J is TRBJ1-2; D gene uncertain. The ends were cut back, 8 bases at V and 1 base at J, with 14 bases in the middle. Per the germline V gene, CDR1 is SQVTM and CDR2 is ANQGSEA. This CDR3 region has 13 residues. This CDR3 reads CSFTGGNNYGYTF. CDR3 DNA: TGCAGCTTCACCGGCGGGAATAACTATGGCTACACCTTC.